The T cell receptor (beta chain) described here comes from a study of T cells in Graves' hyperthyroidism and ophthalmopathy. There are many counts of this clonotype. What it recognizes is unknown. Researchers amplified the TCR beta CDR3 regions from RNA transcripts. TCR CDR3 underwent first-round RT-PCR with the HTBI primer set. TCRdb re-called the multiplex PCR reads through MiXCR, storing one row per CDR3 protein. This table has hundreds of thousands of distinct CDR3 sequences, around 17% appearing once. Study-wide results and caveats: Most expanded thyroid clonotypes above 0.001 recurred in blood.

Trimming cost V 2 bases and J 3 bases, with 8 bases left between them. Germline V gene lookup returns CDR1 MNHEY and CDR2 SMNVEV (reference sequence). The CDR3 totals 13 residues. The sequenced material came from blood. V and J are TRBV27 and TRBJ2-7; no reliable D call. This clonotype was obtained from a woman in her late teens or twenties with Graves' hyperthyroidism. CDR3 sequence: CASSLGRFYEQYF. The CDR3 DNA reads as TGTGCCAGCAGTTTAGGCAGATTCTACGAGCAGTACTTC.